The sequence of this T cell receptor (beta chain) was determined in a study of cytomegalovirus exposure and HLA in healthy donors. Notes on the study in general: Reportedly, diagnosis of cytomegalovirus status by the classifier showed high specificity and sensitivity.

Amplification used 60 Vbeta primers and 13 Jbeta primers. Authors' methods: A later analysis counted 65 million to 95 million unique TCR beta chains, around 12 million shared. The table came from immunoSEQ multiplex PCR; TCRdb's copy has only in-frame clones and leaves some out. V and J calls and clone size follow that table, whereas D and trimming were derived from the DNA. The sample has around 150,000 clones; around 81% are singletons. On this clone: Its target is unknown.

Trimming removed 5 bases from V and 4 bases from J; junction bases left unmatched: 10. This CDR3 has 15 residues. Per germline, CDR1 SGHRS and CDR2 YFSETQ. The TCR sequence derives from a man between 40 and 49 years old in good health and CMV-seropositive. The chain has TRBV5-1 and TRBJ2-3; 7 bases align to TRBD2. The sample was PBMCs. CDR3 sequence (DNA): TGCGCCAGCAGAGCCGGACTAGAGTGGGCAGATACGCAGTATTTT. Amino acid sequence: CASRAGLEWADTQYF.